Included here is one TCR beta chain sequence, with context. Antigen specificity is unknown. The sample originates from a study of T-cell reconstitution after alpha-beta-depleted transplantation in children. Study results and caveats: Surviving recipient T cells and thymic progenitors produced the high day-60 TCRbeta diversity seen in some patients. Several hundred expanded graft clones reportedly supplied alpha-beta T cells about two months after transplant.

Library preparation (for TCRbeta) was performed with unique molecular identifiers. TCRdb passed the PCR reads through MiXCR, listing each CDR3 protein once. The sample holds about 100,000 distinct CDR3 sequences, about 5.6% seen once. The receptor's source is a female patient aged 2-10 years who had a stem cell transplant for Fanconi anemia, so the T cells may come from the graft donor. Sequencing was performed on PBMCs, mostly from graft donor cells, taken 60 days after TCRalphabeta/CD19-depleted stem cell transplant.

As DNA, the CDR3 is TGTGCCAGCAGTGATCGGGACAGGGGGTCCCGGCAGTACTTC. Its translation is CASSDRDRGSRQYF. The rearrangement uses TRBV2 and TRBJ2-7; 11 positions match TRBD1. Germline V gene lookup returns CDR1 SNHLY and CDR2 FYNNEI. The J segment lost 9 bases and the V segment lost 3 bases, leaving 7 bases of the junction unmatched. The CDR3 loop spans 14 amino acids.